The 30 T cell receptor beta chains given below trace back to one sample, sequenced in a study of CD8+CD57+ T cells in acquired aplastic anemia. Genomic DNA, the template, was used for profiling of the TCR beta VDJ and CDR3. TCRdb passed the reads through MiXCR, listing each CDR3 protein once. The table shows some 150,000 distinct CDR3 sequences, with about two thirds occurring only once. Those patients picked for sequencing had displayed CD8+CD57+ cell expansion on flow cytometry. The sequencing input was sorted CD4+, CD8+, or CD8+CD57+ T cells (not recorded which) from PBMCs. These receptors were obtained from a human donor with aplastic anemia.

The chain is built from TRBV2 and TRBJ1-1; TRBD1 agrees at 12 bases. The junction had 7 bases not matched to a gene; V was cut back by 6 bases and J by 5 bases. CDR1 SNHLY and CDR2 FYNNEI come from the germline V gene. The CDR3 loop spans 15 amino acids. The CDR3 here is CASRPGQGARTEAFF. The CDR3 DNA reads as TGTGCCAGCAGGCCGGGACAGGGGGCGAGGACTGAAGCTTTCTTT.

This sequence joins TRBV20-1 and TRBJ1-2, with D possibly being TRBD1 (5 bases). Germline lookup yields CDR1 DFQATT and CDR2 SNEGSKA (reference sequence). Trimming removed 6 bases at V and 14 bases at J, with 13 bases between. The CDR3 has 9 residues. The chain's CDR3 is CSAPRRQTF. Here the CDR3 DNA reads TGCAGTGCCCCAAGACGACAGACCTTC.

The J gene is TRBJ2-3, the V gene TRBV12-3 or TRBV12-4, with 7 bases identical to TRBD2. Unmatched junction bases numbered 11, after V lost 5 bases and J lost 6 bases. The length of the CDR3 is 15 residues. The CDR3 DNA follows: TGTGCCAGCAGTCCGACGGTACTAGCGATGGATACGCAGTATTTT. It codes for CASSPTVLAMDTQYF.

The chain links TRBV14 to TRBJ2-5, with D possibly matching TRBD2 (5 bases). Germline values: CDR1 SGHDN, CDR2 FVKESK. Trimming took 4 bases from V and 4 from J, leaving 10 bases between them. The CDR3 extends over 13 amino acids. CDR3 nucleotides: TGTGCCAGCAGCCGAGGGTATCGAGAGACCCAGTACTTC. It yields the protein CASSRGYRETQYF.

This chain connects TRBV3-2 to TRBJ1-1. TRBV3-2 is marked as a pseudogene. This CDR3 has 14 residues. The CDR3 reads CASSHILGHTEAFF. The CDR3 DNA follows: TGTGCCAGCAGCCATATCTTGGGGCACACTGAAGCTTTCTTT.

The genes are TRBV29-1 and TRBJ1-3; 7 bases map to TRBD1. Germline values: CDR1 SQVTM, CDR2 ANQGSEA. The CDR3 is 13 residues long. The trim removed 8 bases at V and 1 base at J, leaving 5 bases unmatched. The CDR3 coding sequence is TGCAGCTTCCAACAGGGGTCTGGAAACACCATATATTTT. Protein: CSFQQGSGNTIYF. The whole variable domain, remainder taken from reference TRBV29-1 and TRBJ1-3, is SAVISQKPSRDICQRGTSLTIQCQVDSQVTMMFWYRQQPGQSLTLIATANQGSEATYESGFVIDKFPISRPNLTFSTLTVSNMSPEDSSIYLCSFQQGSGNTIYFGEGSWLTVV.

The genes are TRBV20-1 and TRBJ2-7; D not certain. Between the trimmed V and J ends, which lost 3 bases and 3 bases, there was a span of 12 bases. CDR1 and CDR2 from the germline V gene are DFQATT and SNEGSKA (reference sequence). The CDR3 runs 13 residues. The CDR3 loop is CSARSGEHYEQYF. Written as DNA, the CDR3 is TGCAGTGCTAGGTCTGGCGAACACTACGAGCAGTACTTC.

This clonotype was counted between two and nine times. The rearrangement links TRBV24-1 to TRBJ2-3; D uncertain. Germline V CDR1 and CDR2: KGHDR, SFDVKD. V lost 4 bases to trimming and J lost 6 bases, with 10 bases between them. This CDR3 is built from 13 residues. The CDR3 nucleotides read TGTGCCACCAGTGACTATGACGGGGATACGCAGTATTTT. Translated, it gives CATSDYDGDTQYF.

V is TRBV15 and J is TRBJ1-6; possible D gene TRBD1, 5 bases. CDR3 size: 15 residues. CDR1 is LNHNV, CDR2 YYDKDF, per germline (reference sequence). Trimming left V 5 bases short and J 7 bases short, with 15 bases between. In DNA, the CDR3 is TGTGCCACCAGCTACCGGACGGGGCCAAATTCACCCCTCCACTTT. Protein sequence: CATSYRTGPNSPLHF.

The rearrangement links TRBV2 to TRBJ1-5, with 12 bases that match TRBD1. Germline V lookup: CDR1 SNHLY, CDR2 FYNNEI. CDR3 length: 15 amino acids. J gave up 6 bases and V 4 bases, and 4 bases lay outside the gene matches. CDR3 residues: CASSGGTGGFQPQHF. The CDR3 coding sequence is TGTGCCAGCAGTGGAGGGACAGGGGGCTTTCAGCCCCAGCATTTT.

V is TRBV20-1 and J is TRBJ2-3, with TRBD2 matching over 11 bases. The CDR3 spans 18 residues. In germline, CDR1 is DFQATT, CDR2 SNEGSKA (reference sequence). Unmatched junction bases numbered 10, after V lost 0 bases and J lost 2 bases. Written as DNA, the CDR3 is TGCAGTGCTAGAGATAGGAACCTAGCGGGAGGCCTCACAGATACGCAGTATTTT. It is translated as CSARDRNLAGGLTDTQYF.

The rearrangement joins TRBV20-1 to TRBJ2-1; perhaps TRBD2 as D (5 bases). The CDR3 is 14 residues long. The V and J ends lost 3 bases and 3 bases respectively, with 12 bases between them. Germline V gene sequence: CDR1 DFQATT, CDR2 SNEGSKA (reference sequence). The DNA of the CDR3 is TGCAGTGCTAGTGGGCTAGCAGGCTACAATGAGCAGTTCTTC. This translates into CSASGLAGYNEQFF.

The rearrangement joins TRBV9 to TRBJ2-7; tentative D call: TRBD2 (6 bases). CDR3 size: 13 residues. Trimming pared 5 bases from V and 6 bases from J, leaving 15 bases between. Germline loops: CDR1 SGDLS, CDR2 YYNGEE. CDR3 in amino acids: CASSLRLEGEQYF. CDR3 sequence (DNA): TGTGCCAGCAGTTTGAGACTAGAAGGCGAGCAGTACTTC.

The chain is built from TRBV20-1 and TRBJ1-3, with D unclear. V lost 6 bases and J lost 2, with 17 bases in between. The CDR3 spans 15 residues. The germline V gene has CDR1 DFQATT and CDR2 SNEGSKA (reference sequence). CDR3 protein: CSASRDQDAGNTIYF. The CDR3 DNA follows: TGCAGTGCCAGTCGGGATCAAGACGCTGGAAACACCATATATTTT.

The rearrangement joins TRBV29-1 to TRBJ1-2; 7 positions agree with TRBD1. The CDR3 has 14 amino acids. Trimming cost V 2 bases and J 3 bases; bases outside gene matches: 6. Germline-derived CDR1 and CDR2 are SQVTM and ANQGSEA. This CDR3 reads CSVETAGGDYGYTF. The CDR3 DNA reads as TGCAGCGTTGAAACCGCAGGGGGAGACTATGGCTACACCTTC.

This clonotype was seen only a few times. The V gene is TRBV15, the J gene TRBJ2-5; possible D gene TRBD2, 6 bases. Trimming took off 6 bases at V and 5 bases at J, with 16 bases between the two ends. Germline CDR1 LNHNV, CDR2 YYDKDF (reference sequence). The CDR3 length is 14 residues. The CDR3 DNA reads TGTGCCACCAGTAGAAACCCCGCGGGGGAGACCCAGTACTTC. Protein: CATSRNPAGETQYF.

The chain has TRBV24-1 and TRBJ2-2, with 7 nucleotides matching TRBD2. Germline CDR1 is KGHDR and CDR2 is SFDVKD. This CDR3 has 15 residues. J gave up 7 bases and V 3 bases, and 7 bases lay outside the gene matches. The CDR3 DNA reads TGTGCCACCAGTGATGCCGGACTAGTGGGCGGGGAGCTGTTTTTT. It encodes CATSDAGLVGGELFF.

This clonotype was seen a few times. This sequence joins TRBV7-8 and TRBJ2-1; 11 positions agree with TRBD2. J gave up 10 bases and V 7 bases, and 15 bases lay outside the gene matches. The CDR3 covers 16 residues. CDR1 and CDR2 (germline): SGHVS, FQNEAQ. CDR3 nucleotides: TGTGCCAGCACCCTTAGCGGGGGGGGCTTTCTTTGGGAGCAGTTCTTC. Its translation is CASTLSGGGFLWEQFF.

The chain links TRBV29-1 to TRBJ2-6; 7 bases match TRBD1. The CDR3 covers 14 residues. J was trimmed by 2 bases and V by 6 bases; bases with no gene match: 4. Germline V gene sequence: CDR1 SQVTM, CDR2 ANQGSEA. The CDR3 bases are TGCAGCGTGCAAACAGGGGCTGGGGCCAACGTCCTGACTTTC. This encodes CSVQTGAGANVLTF.

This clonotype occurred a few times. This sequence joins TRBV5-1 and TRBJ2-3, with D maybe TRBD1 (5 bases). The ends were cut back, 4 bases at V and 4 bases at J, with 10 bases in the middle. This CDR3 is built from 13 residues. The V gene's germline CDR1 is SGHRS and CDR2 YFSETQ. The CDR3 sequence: CASSDGASDTQYF. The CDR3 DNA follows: TGCGCCAGCAGCGATGGGGCATCAGATACGCAGTATTTT.

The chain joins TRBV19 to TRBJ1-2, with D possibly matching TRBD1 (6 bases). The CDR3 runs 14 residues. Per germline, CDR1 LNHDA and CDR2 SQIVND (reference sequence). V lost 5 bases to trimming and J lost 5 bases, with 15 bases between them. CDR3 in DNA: TGTGCCAGTAGTGTCTCCGGGACACGTTATGGCTACACCTTC. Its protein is CASSVSGTRYGYTF.

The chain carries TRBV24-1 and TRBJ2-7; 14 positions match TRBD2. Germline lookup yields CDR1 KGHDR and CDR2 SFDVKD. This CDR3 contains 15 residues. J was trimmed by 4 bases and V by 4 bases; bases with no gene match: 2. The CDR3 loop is CATSDGTSGSYEQYF. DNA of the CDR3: TGTGCCACCAGTGACGGGACTAGCGGGAGTTACGAGCAGTACTTC.

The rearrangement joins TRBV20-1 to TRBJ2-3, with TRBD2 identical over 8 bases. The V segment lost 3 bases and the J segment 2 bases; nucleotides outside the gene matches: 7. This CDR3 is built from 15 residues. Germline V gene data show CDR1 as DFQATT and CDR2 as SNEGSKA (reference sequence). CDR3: CSASFTGGVTDTQYF. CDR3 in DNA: TGCAGTGCTAGTTTTACGGGAGGGGTCACAGATACGCAGTATTTT.

The CDR3 sequence is CASSLRQGMDIQYF. CDR3 in DNA: TGCGCCAGCAGCCTCCGACAGGGGATGGACATTCAGTACTTC. The rearrangement links TRBV5-1 to TRBJ2-4; the match to TRBD1 covers 8 bases. Germline V lookup: CDR1 SGHRS, CDR2 YFSETQ. J gave up 8 bases and V 4 bases, and 8 bases lay outside the gene matches. The CDR3 covers 14 residues.

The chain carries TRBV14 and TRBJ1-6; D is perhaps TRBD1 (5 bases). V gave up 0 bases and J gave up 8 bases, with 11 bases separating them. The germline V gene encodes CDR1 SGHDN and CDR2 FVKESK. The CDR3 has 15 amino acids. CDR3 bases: TGTGCCAGCAGCCAAGATTCAGGGTCCTATTCACCCCTCCACTTT. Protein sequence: CASSQDSGSYSPLHF.

Here the CDR3 DNA reads TGTGCCAGTAGTTTCCTGGGGGCGGGGGTGGAGACCCAGTACTTC. Translated, it gives CASSFLGAGVETQYF. This sequence joins TRBV19 and TRBJ2-5; weak D call: TRBD2 (7 bases). Germline CDR1 is LNHDA and CDR2 is SQIVND (reference sequence). V was shortened by 5 bases and J by 5 bases, with 18 bases between the two germline ends. This CDR3 is 15 amino acids long. Together with reference TRBV19 and TRBJ2-5, the CDR3 gives the full variable domain: DGGITQSPKYLFRKEGQNVTLSCEQNLNHDAMYWYRQDPGQGLRLIYYSQIVNDFQKGDIAEGYSVSREKKESFPLTVTSAQKNPTAFYLCASSFLGAGVETQYFGPGTRLLVL.

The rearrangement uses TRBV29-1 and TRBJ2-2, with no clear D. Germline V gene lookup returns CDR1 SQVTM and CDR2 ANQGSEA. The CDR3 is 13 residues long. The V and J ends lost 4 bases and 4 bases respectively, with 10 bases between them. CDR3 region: CSVATLGTGELFF. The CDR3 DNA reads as TGCAGCGTTGCAACCCTGGGCACCGGGGAGCTGTTTTTT.

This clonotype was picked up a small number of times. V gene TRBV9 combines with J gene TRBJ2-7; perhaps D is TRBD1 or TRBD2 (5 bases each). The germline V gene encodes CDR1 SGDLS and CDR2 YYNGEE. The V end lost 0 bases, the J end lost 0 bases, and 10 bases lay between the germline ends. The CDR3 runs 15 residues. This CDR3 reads CASSVEGSTSYEQYF. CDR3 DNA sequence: TGTGCCAGCAGCGTAGAGGGGAGCACCTCCTACGAGCAGTACTTC. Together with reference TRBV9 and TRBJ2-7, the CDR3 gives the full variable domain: DSGVTQTPKHLITATGQRVTLRCSPRSGDLSVYWYQQSLDQGLQFLIQYYNGEERAKGNILERFSAQQFPDLHSELNLSSLELGDSALYFCASSVEGSTSYEQYFGPGTRLTVT.

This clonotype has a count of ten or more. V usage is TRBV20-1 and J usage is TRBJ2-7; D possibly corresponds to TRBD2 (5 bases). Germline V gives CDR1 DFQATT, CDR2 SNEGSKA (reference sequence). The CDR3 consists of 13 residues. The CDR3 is CSAPLAGRYEQYF. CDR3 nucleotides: TGCAGCGCCCCTTTGGCGGGTAGGTACGAGCAGTACTTC.

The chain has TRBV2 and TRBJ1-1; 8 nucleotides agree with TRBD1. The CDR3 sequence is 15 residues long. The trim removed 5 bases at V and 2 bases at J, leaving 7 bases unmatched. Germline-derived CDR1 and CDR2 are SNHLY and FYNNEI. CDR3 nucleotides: TGTGCCAGCAGTCCCACAGGGGGAGCTAACACTGAAGCTTTCTTT. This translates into CASSPTGGANTEAFF.